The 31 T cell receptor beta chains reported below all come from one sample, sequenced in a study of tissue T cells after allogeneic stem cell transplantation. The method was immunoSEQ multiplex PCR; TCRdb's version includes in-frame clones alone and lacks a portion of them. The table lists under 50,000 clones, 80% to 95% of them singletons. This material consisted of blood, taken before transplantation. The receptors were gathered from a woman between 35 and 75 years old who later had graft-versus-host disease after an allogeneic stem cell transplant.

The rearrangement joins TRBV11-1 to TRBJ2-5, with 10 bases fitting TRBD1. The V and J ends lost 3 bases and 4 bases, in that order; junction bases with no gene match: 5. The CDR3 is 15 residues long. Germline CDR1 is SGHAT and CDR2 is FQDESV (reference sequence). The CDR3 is CASSFGTGVRETQYF. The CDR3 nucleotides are TGTGCCAGCAGCTTCGGGACAGGGGTTCGAGAGACCCAGTACTTC.

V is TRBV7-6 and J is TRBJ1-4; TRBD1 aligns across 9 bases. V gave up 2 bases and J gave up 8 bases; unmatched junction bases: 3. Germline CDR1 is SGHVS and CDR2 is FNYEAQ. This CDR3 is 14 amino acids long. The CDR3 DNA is TGTGCCAGCAGCTTAAACAGGGGGCCCGAAAAACTGTTTTTT. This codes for CASSLNRGPEKLFF.

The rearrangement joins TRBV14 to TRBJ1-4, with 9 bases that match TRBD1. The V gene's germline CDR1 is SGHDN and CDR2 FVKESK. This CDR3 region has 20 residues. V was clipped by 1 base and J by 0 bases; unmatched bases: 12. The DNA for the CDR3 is TGTGCCAGCAGCCAAGGCCCCGGGACAGGGTCCCTTACAACTAATGAAAAACTGTTTTTT. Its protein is CASSQGPGTGSLTTNEKLFF.

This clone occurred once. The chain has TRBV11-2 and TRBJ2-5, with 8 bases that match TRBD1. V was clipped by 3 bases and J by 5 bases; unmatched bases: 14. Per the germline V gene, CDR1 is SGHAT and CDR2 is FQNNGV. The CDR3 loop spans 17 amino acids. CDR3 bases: TGTGCCAGCAGCTTTTATCCGGCAGGGGGCGTTTATGAGACCCAGTACTTC. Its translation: CASSFYPAGGVYETQYF. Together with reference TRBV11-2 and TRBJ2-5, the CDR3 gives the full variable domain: EAGVAQSPRYKIIEKRQSVAFWCNPISGHATLYWYQQILGQGPKLLIQFQNNGVVDDSQLPKDRFSAERLKGVDSTLKIQPAKLEDSAVYLCASSFYPAGGVYETQYFGPGTRLLVL.

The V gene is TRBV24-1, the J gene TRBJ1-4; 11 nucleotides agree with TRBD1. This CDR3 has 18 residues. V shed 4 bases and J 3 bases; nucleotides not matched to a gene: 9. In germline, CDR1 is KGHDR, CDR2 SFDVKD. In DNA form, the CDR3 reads TGTGCCACCAGTGACCGGACAGGGGGCAAAAGGGCTAATGAAAAACTGTTTTTT. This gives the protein CATSDRTGGKRANEKLFF.

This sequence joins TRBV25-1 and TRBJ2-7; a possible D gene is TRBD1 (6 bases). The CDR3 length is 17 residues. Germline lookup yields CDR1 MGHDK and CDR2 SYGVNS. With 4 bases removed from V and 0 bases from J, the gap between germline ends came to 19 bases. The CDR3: CASSGRRTVMSSYEQYF. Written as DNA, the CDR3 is TGTGCCAGCAGTGGCCGCCGGACAGTTATGAGCTCCTACGAGCAGTACTTC.

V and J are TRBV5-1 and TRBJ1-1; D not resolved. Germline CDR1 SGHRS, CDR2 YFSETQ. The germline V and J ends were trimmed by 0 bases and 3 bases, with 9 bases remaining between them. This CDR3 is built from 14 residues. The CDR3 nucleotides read TGCGCCAGCAGCTTGGATGTGGGGTACACTGAAGCTTTCTTT. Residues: CASSLDVGYTEAFF.

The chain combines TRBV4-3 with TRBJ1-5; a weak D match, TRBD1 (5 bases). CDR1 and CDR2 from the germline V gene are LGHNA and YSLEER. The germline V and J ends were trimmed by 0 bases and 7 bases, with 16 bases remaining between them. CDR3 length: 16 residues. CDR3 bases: TGCGCCAGCAGCCAAGATCATTGGGGGTCAGGCCAGCCCCAGCATTTT. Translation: CASSQDHWGSGQPQHF.

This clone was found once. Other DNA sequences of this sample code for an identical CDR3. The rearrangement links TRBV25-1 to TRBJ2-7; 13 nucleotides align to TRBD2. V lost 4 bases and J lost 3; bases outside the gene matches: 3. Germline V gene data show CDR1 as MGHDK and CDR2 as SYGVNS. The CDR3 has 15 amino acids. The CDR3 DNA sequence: TGTGCCAGCAGTGGGACTAGCGGGAGAATCTACGAGCAGTACTTC. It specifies CASSGTSGRIYEQYF.

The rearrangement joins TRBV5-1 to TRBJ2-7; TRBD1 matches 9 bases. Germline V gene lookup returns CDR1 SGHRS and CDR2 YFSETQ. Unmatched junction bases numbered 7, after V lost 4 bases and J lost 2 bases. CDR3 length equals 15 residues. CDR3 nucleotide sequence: TGCGCCAGCAGCCCCGGGACAGGGATGCCCTACGAGCAGTACTTC. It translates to CASSPGTGMPYEQYF. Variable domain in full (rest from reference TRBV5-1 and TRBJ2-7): KAGVTQTPRYLIKTRGQQVTLSCSPISGHRSVSWYQQTPGQGLQFLFEYFSETQRNKGNFPGRFSGRQFSNSRSEMNVSTLELGDSALYLCASSPGTGMPYEQYFGPGTRLTVT.

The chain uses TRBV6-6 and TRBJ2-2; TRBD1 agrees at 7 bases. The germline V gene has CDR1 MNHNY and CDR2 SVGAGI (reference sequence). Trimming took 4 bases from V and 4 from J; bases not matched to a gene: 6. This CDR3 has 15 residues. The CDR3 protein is CASSSTGMGTGELFF. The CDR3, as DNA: TGTGCCAGCAGTTCGACAGGGATGGGCACCGGGGAGCTGTTTTTT.

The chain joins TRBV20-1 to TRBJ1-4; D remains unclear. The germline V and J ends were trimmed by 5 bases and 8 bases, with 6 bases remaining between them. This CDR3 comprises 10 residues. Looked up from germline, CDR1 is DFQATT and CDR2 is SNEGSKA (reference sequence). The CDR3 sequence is CSALGEKLFF. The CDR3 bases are TGCAGTGCTTTAGGGGAAAAACTGTTTTTT.

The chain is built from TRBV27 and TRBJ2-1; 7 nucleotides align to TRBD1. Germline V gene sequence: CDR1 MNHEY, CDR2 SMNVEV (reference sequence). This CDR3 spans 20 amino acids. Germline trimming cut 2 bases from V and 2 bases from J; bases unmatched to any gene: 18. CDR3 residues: CASSLPRQGASGSAYNEQFF. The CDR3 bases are TGTGCCAGCAGTTTACCGCGACAGGGCGCGTCAGGGAGCGCCTACAATGAGCAGTTCTTC.

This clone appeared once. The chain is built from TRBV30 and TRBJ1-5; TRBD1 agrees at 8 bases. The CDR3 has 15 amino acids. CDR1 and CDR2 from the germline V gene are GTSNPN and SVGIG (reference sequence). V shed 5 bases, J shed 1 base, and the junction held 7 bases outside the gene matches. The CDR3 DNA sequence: TGTGCCTGGGCCGGACAGGGATTAAGCAATCAGCCCCAGCATTTT. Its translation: CAWAGQGLSNQPQHF.

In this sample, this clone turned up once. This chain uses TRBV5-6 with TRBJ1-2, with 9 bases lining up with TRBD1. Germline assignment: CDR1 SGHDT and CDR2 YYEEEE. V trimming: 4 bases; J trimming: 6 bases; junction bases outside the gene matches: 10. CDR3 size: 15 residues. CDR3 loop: CASSLTGGAGHGYTF. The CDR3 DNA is TGTGCCAGCAGCCTTACAGGGGGCGCGGGTCATGGCTACACCTTC.

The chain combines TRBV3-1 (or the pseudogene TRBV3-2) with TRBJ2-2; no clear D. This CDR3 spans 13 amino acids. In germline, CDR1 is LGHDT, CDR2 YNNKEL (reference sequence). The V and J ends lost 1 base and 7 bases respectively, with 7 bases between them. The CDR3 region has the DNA TGTGCCAGCAGCCAAGTGGGTAGCGGGGAGCTGTTTTTT. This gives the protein CASSQVGSGELFF.

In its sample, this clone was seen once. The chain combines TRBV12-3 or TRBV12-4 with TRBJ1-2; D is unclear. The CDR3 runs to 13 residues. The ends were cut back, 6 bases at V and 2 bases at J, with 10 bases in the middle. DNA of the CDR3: TGTGCCAGCAGCTTGGACTGGAACTATGGCTACACCTTC. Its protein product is CASSLDWNYGYTF.

The CDR3 region is CASSGRISTDTQYF. The CDR3 bases are TGTGCCAGCAGCGGGCGAATCAGCACAGATACGCAGTATTTT. The V gene is TRBV5-8, the J gene TRBJ2-3; unclear D gene. V lost 4 bases and J 0 bases, leaving 9 bases between the germline ends. This CDR3 has 14 residues. Germline V gene lookup returns CDR1 SGHTS and CDR2 YDEGEE. Filled out from reference TRBV5-8 and TRBJ2-3, the complete variable domain reads EAGVTQSPTHLIKTRGQQATLRCSPISGHTSVYWYQQALGLGLQFLLWYDEGEERNRGNFPPRFSGRQFPNYSSELNVNALELEDSALYLCASSGRISTDTQYFGPGTRLTVL.

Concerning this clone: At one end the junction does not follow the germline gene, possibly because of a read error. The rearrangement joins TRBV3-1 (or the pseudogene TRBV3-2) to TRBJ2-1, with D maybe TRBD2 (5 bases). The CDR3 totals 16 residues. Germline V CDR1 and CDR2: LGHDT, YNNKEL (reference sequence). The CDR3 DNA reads TGTGCCAGTAGCCGCGTGCTAGCCAGCTCCTACAATGAGCAGTTCTTC. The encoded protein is CASSRVLASSYNEQFF.

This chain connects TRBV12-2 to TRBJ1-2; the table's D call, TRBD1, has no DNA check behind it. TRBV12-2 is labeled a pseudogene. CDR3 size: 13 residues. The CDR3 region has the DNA TGTGCAAGTCAGGGGCCAGGTCTCTATGGCTACACCTTC. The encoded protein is CASQGPGLYGYTF.

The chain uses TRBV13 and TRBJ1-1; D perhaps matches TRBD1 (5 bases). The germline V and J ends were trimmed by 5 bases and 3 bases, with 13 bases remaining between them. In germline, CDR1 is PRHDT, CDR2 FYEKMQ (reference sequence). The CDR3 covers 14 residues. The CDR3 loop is CASSEKDTDTEAFF. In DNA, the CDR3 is TGTGCCAGCAGCGAGAAGGACACCGACACTGAAGCTTTCTTT.

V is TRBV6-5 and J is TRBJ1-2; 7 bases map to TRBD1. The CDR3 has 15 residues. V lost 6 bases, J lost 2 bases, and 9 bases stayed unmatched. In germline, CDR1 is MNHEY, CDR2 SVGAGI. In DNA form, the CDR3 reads TGTGCCAGCAGCAGAACAGACAGGGTAAACTATGGCTACACCTTC. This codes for CASSRTDRVNYGYTF.

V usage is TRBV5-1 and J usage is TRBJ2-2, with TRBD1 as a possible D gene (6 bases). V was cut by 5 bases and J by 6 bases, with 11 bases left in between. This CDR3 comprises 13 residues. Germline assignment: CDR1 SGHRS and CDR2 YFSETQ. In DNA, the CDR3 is TGCGCCAGCAGTCAACAGGGCCCCGGGGAGCTGTTTTTT. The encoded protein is CASSQQGPGELFF.

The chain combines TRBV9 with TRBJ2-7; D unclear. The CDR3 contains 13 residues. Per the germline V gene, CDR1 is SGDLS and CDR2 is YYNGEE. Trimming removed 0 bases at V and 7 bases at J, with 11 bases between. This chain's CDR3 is CASSVDLVKEQYF. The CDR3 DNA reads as TGTGCCAGCAGCGTAGATCTGGTCAAAGAGCAGTACTTC.

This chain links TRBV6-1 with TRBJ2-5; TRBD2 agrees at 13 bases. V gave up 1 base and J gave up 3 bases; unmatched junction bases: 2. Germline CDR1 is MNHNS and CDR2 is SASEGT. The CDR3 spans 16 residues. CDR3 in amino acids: CASSEEGLAGKETQYF. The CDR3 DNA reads TGTGCCAGCAGTGAAGAGGGACTAGCGGGAAAAGAGACCCAGTACTTC.

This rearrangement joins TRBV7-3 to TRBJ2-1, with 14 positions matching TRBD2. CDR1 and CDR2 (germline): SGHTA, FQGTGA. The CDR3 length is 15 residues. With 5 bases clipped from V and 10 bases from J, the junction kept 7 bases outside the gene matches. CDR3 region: CASSAPGLAGDEQFF. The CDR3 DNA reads TGTGCCAGCAGCGCCCCGGGACTAGCGGGAGACGAGCAGTTCTTC.

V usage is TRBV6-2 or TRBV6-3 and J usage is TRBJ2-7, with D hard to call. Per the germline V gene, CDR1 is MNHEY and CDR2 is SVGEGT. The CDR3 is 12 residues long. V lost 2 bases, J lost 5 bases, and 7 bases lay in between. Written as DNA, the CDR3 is TGTGCCAGCAGTTACACAGAACACGAGCAGTACTTC. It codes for CASSYTEHEQYF.

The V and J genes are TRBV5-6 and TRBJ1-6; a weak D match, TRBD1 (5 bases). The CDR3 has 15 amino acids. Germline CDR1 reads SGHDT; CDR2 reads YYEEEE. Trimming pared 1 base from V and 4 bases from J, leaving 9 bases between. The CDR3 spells CASSLYSGYNSPLHF. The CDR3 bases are TGTGCCAGCAGCTTGTATTCAGGGTATAATTCACCCCTCCACTTT.

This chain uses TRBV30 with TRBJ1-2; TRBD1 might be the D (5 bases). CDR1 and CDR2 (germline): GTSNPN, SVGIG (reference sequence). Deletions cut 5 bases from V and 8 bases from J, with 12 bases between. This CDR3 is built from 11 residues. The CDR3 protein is CAWYEGMGYTF. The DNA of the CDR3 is TGTGCCTGGTACGAGGGGATGGGCTACACCTTC.

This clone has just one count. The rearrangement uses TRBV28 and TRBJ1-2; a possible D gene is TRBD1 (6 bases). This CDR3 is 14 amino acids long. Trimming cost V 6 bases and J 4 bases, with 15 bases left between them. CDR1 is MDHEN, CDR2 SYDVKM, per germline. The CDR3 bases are TGTGCCAGCAGACCGACAGGAGCGGGCTATGGCTACACCTTC. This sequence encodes CASRPTGAGYGYTF.

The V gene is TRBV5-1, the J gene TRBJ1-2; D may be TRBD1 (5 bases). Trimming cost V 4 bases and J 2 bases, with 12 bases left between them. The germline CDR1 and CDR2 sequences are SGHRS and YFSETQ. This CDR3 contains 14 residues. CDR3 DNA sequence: TGCGCCAGCAGCAAACCGACAGAAAACTATGGCTACACCTTC. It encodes CASSKPTENYGYTF.